This record covers a single TCR beta chain. Its antigen remains unidentified. The Oncomine TCR Beta short-read assay sequenced DNA from cultured CD4+ T cells. Using its own MiXCR run on the PCR reads, TCRdb lists one record per CDR3 protein. Altogether about 9,100 distinct CDR3 sequences are present, approximately 67% being singletons, with the ten largest covering about a third. This sample is part of a study of vaccination and CD4 T cells after COVID-19. Background on the study: Two Hispanic individuals were among six male and four female convalescent patients. Whole-study results and caveats: A relatively small number of convalescent patients were studied, and no early post-infection timepoints were included.

Described treatment: roughly 11-day PBMC culture with coronavirus spike peptide pools or control peptides (ViraFEST assay). ViraFEST used peptide pools to expand antigen-specific T cells and subsequently sequenced their TCRs. With 5 bases clipped from V and 0 bases from J, the junction kept 8 bases outside the gene matches. Germline loops: CDR1 SGHTA, CDR2 FQGNSA. The CDR3 covers 16 residues. The genes are TRBV7-2 and TRBJ2-7; 9 nucleotides match TRBD2. The source is a human donor who had recovered from COVID-19. Sequences were obtained from CD4+ T cells from blood, cultured in vitro. CDR3: CASSRGRGGSSYEQYF. The CDR3, as DNA: TGTGCCAGCAGCCGTGGGCGGGGGGGAAGCTCCTACGAGCAGTACTTC.